The TCR beta chain described here comes from a study of T cells in women clearing cervical HPV infection. Study findings and constraints: Controls had more TRBV6-7 (about 0.15%) than cases (approximately 0.11%).

Sequencing was performed with immunoSEQ multiplex PCR; in TCRdb, only in-frame clones are kept and a portion is missing. The sample table includes more than 20,000 clones. HPV was found by MY09/MY11 PCR and dot-blot genotyping. The J segment lost 7 bases and the V segment lost 3 bases, leaving 12 bases of the junction unmatched. This CDR3 has 16 residues. Per germline, CDR1 SNHLY and CDR2 FYNNEI. Regarding this clone: What it binds is unknown. The sequenced fragment ends 3 residues before the CDR3 boundary, so the rest is inferred from the germline J gene.

Sequencing was carried out using blood buffy coat. The sequence was collected from a woman aged 18 to 75 with a cervical HPV16 infection that either progressed to CIN3+ or cleared (not recorded which). The genes are TRBV2 and TRBJ2-1; 7 bases are a match to TRBD2. The sequenced part of the CDR3 DNA is TGTGCCAGCAGTGACGATCCGCGGGAGAGGATAAATGAG. Protein sequence: CASSDDPRERINE. The entire CDR3 sequence reads CASSDDPRERINEQFF.